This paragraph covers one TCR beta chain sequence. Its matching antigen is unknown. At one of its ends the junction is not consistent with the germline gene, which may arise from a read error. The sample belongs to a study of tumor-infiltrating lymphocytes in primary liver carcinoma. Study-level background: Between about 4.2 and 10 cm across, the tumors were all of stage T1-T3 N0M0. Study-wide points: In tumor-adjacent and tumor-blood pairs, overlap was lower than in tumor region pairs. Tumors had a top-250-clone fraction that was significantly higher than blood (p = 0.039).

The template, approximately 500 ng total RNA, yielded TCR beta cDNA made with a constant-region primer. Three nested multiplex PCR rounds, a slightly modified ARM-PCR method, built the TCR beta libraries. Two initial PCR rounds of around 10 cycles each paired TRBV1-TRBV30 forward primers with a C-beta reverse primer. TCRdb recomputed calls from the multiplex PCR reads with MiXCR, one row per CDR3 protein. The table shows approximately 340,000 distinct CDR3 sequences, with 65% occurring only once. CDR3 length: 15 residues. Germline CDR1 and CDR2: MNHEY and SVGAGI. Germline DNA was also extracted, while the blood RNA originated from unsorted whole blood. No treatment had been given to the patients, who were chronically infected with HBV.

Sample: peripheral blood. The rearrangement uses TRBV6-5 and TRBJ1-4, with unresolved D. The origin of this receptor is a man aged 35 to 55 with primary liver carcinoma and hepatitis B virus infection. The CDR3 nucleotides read TGTGCCAGCACTTACTCATTTGCAACTAATGAAAAACTATTTTTT. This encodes CASTYSFATNEKLFF.